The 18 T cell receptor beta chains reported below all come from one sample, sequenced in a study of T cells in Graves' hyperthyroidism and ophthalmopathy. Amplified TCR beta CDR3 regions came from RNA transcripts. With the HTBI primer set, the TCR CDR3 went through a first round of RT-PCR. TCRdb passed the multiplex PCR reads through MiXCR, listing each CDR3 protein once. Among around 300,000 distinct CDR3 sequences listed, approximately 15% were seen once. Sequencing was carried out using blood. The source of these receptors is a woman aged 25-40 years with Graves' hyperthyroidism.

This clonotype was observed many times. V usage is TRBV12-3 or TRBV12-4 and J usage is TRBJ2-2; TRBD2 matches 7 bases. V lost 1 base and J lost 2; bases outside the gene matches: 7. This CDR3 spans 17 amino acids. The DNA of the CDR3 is TGTGCCAGCAGTTTAGATCAGGGAGGGCTAAACACCGGGGAGCTGTTTTTT. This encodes CASSLDQGGLNTGELFF.

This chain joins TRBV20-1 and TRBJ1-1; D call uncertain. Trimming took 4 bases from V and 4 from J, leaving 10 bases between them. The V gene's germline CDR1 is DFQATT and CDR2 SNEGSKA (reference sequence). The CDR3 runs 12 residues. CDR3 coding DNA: TGCAGTGCTATGGTTGGAGGCACTGAAGCTTTCTTT. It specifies CSAMVGGTEAFF.

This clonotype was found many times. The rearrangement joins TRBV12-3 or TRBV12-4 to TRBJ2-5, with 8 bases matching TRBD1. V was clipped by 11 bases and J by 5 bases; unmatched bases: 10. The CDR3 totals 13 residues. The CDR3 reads CACNRGISETQYF. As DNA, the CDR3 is TGTGCCTGCAACAGGGGGATTTCGGAGACCCAGTACTTC.

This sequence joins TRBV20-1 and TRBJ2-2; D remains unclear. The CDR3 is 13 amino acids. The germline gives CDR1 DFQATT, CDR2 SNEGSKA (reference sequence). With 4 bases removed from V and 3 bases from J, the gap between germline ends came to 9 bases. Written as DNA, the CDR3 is TGCAGTGCTACCCGACTTGACACCGGGGAGCTGTTTTTT. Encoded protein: CSATRLDTGELFF.

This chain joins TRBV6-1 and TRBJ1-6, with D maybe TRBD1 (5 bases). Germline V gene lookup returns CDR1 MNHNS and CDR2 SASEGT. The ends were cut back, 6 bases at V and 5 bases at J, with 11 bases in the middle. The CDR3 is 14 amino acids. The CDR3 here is CASSQDSHNSPLHF. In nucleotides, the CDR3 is TGTGCCAGCAGCCAAGACAGTCATAATTCACCCCTCCACTTT.

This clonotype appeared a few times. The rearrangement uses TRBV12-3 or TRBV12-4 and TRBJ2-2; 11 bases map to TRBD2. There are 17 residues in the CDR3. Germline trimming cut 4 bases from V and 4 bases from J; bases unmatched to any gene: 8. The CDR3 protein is CASSSRSLAGGTGELFF. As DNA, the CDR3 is TGTGCCAGCAGTTCACGCTCCCTAGCGGGAGGCACCGGGGAGCTGTTTTTT.

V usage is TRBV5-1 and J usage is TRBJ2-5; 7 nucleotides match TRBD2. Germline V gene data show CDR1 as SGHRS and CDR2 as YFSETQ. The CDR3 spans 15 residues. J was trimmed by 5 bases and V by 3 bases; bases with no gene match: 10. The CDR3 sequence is CASSSDTGGYETQYF. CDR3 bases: TGCGCCAGCAGCTCCGACACGGGGGGATATGAGACCCAGTACTTC.

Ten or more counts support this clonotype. The CDR3 region is CAGISGTGSGELFF. CDR3 nucleotide sequence: TGTGCCGGTATTAGCGGGACGGGTTCCGGGGAGCTGTTTTTT. V gene TRBV7-2 combines with J gene TRBJ2-2; 8 bases are shared with TRBD2. The germline V gene has CDR1 SGHTA and CDR2 FQGNSA. The trim removed 11 bases at V and 6 bases at J, leaving 11 bases unmatched. The CDR3 length is 14 residues.

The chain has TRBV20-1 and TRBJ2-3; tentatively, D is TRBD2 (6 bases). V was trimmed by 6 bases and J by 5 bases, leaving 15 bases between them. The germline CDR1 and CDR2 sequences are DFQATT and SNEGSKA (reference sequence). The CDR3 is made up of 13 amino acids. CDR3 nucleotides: TGCAGTGCCCAGCGGGTTGTGAGAGATACGCAGTATTTT. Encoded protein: CSAQRVVRDTQYF.

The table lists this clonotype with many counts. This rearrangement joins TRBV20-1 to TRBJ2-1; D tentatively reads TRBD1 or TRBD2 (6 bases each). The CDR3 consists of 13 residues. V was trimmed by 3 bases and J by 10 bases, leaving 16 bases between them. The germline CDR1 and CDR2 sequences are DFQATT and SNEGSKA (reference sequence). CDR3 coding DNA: TGCAGTGCTAGTAGCGTGGGGGGCAGGGAGCAGTTCTTC. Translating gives CSASSVGGREQFF.

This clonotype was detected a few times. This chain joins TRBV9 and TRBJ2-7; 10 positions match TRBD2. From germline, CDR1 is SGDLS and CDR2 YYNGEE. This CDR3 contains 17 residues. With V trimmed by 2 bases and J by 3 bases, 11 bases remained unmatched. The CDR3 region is CASSVAPVAGGFYEQYF. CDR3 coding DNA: TGTGCCAGCAGCGTGGCCCCGGTAGCGGGAGGTTTCTACGAGCAGTACTTC.

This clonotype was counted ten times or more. CDR3: CASSQVHGYTF. CDR3 DNA: TGTGCCAGCAGCCAGGTCCATGGCTACACCTTC. This sequence joins TRBV3-1 and TRBJ1-2; D is uncertain. This CDR3 region has 11 residues. Germline CDR1 and CDR2: LGHDT and YNNKEL (reference sequence). V lost 3 bases, J lost 6 bases, and 5 bases lay in between.

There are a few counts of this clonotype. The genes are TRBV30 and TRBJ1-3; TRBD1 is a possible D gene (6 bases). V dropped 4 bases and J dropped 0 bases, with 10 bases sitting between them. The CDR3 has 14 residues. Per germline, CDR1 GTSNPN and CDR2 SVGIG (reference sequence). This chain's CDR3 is CAWTRDNSGNTIYF. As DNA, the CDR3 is TGTGCCTGGACTCGGGACAACTCTGGAAACACCATATATTTT.

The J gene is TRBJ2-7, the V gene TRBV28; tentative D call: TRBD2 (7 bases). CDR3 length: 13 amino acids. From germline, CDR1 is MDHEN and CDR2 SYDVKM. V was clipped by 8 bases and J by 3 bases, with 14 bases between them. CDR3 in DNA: TGTGCCAGCGTGGGGGGGGGCGTCTACGAGCAGTACTTC. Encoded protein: CASVGGGVYEQYF.

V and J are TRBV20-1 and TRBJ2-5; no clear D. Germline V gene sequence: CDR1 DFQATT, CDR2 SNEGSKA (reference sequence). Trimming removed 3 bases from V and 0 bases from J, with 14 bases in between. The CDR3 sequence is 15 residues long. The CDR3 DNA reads TGCAGTGCTAGTGGATCTTCAGTAGACCAAGAGACCCAGTACTTC. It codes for CSASGSSVDQETQYF.

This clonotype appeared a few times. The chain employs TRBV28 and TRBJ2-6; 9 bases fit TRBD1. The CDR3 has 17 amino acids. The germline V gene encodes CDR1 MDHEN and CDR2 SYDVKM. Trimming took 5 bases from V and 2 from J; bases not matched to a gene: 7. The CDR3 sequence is CASSQDRGGAGANVLTF. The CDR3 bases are TGTGCCAGCAGTCAAGACAGGGGGGGGGCTGGGGCCAACGTCCTGACTTTC.

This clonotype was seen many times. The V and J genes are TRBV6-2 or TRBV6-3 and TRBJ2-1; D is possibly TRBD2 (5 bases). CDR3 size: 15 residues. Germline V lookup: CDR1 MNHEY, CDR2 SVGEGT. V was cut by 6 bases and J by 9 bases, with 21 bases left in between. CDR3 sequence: CASRRTSISPSEQFF. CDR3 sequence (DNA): TGTGCCAGCAGGCGTACTAGTATCTCCCCGAGTGAGCAGTTCTTC.

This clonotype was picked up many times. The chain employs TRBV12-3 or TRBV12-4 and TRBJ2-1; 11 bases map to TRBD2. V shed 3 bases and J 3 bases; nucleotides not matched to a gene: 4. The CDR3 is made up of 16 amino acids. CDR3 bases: TGTGCCAGCAGTTTGACCCTAGCGGGAGGCTACAATGAGCAGTTCTTC. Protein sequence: CASSLTLAGGYNEQFF.